Following are 23 T cell receptor beta chains from one sample sequenced in a study of Ad26.COV2.S vaccination and SARS-CoV-2 variants (dated by TCRdb to 2020 to 2023). In light of the paper, this sample's treatment or condition label describes: about 20 received Ad26.COV2.S at low or high dose, single or two shots; about five received placebo; per-sample allocation not given. Repertoires of vaccine and placebo recipients were sequenced from samples taken on day 63 after the first injection. Libraries were built with the immunoSEQ multiplex PCR assay. The table was pulled from immuneACCESS by TCRdb, which kept in-frame rearrangements only. Such tables lose some clones; where checked, under half of the loss comes from unresolved V genes, and the rest has no known cause. Within this sample are 200,000 to 300,000 clones, with roughly 90% of them counted one time only. About 10% of the sample rests with the top ten.

The sample here was peripheral blood, taken in a trial of Ad26.COV2.S vaccine versus placebo. These receptors all come from a person aged 18-65 years who received the Ad26.COV2.S COVID-19 vaccine or a placebo.

The chain is built from TRBV9 and TRBJ2-5; D might be TRBD1 or TRBD2, each matching 7 bases. Deletions cut 4 bases from V and 7 bases from J, with 26 bases between. The CDR3 consists of 17 residues. The V gene's germline CDR1 is SGDLS and CDR2 YYNGEE. The CDR3 sequence: CASSPLTGRGQTGTQYF. In DNA, the CDR3 is TGTGCCAGCAGCCCTTTAACGGGGAGGGGACAGACAGGGACCCAGTACTTC.

This sequence joins TRBV18 and TRBJ2-1; 9 positions agree with TRBD2. This CDR3 has 15 residues. The ends lost 4 bases at V and 2 bases at J; junction bases unmatched: 3. CDR1 is KGHSH and CDR2 is LQKENI in the germline V gene. As DNA, the CDR3 is TGTGCCAGCTCACTTAGCGGGAGCACCTACAATGAGCAGTTCTTC. Its protein is CASSLSGSTYNEQFF.

The chain couples TRBV7-2 to TRBJ1-2; D uncertain. This CDR3 contains 14 residues. Germline loops: CDR1 SGHTA, CDR2 FQGNSA. V was cut by 5 bases and J by 3 bases, with 13 bases left in between. The CDR3 sequence: CASSPTGTDYGYTF. The CDR3 region has the DNA TGTGCCAGCAGCCCTACGGGCACGGACTATGGCTACACCTTC.

Notes on this clone: The junction departs from germline at one end; a sequencing error may be responsible. The same CDR3 is also encoded by other DNA sequences in this sample. The chain uses TRBV18 and TRBJ2-5, with D hard to call. This CDR3 has 11 residues. CDR1 and CDR2 (germline): KGHSH, LQKENI. The CDR3 reads CASSPQETQYF. In DNA form, the CDR3 reads TGTGCCAGCTCGCCACAAGAGACCCAGTACTTC. The full variable domain, rest sourced from reference TRBV18 and TRBJ2-5, is NAGVMQNPRHLVRRRGQEARLRCSPMKGHSHVYWYRQLPEEGLKFMVYLQKENIIDESGMPKERFSAEFPKEGPSILRIQQVVRGDSAAYFCASSPQETQYFGPGTRLLVL.

The genes are TRBV13 and TRBJ2-2, with D tentatively TRBD2 (5 bases). Germline V gene sequence: CDR1 PRHDT, CDR2 FYEKMQ (reference sequence). The CDR3 is made up of 14 amino acids. V lost 0 bases and J 4 bases, leaving 6 bases between the germline ends. CDR3 region: CASSLGDFTGELFF. The CDR3 coding sequence is TGTGCCAGCAGCTTAGGGGACTTCACCGGGGAGCTGTTTTTT.

The V and J genes are TRBV6-1 and TRBJ1-5; D is undetermined. The V gene lost 2 bases and the J gene lost 2 bases, with 7 bases spanning the gap. The CDR3 totals 14 residues. The germline CDR1 and CDR2 sequences are MNHNS and SASEGT. For the CDR3, the DNA is TGTGCCAGCAGTGAACTTGACGGCAATCAGCCCCAGCATTTT. Translating it yields CASSELDGNQPQHF.

This clone was recorded once. The V gene is TRBV6-1, the J gene TRBJ2-7, with 7 bases that match TRBD1. The germline V gene has CDR1 MNHNS and CDR2 SASEGT. The J segment lost 7 bases and the V segment lost 1 base, leaving 7 bases of the junction unmatched. The CDR3 length is 14 residues. DNA of the CDR3: TGTGCCAGCAGTGAAGGCCCGGACAGGCGGGAGCAGTACTTC. This codes for CASSEGPDRREQYF.

The chain has TRBV5-5 and TRBJ2-3; 11 positions match TRBD2. V shed 0 bases, J shed 2 bases, and the junction held 2 bases outside the gene matches. The CDR3 sequence is 16 residues long. The germline V gene has CDR1 SGHKS and CDR2 YYEKEE (reference sequence). This chain's CDR3 is CASSLALAGVTDTQYF. The CDR3 nucleotides read TGTGCCAGCAGCTTGGCACTAGCGGGGGTCACAGATACGCAGTATTTT.

The chain recombines TRBV5-1 with TRBJ2-7, with D tentatively TRBD1 (5 bases). CDR3 length equals 12 residues. Germline assignment: CDR1 SGHRS and CDR2 YFSETQ. V lost 5 bases, J lost 3 bases, and 9 bases lay in between. The CDR3 spells CASRDIHYEQYF. CDR3 coding DNA: TGCGCCAGCAGGGACATCCACTACGAGCAGTACTTC.

The V and J genes are TRBV30 and TRBJ1-5, with D possibly TRBD1 on 6 matching bases. Germline assignment: CDR1 GTSNPN and CDR2 SVGIG (reference sequence). The length of the CDR3 is 14 residues. V was shortened by 2 bases and J by 8 bases, with 16 bases between the two germline ends. As DNA, the CDR3 is TGTGCCTGGAGTCCCGGACAGAGCGGGGAGCCCCAGCATTTT. It specifies CAWSPGQSGEPQHF.

The rearrangement links TRBV7-8 to TRBJ2-2, with 10 bases lining up with TRBD2. Germline CDR1 is SGHVS and CDR2 is FQNEAQ. The V and J ends lost 1 base and 7 bases, in that order; junction bases with no gene match: 6. The CDR3 covers 16 residues. The CDR3 bases are TGTGCCAGCAGCTTAGTTTCTAGCGGGAGCATCGGGGAGCTGTTTTTT. Amino acids: CASSLVSSGSIGELFF.

For the CDR3, the DNA is TGTGCCCGGGGGGGGGCGGATACGCAGTATTTT. This encodes CARGGADTQYF. The gene calls are TRBV30 and TRBJ2-3; 8 bases map to TRBD2. J lost 6 bases, V lost 8 bases, and 4 bases had no gene match. Per germline, CDR1 GTSNPN and CDR2 SVGIG (reference sequence). CDR3 length: 11 amino acids.

J is TRBJ2-7 and V is TRBV19, with 8 bases fitting TRBD1. The germline V gene encodes CDR1 LNHDA and CDR2 SQIVND (reference sequence). V gave up 6 bases and J gave up 7 bases; unmatched junction bases: 8. There are 13 residues in the CDR3. CDR3 bases: TGTGCCAGTAGGGGACAGGTGGCAGCGGAGCAGTACTTC. Its protein is CASRGQVAAEQYF. The whole variable domain, remainder taken from reference TRBV19 and TRBJ2-7, is DGGITQSPKYLFRKEGQNVTLSCEQNLNHDAMYWYRQDPGQGLRLIYYSQIVNDFQKGDIAEGYSVSREKKESFPLTVTSAQKNPTAFYLCASRGQVAAEQYFGPGTRLTVT.

This chain connects TRBV21-1 to TRBJ2-5; the listed D gene, TRBD1, was not tested against the DNA. TRBV21-1 counts as a pseudogene. The CDR3 is 16 residues long. The CDR3 nucleotides are TGTGCCAGCAGCAGCCGACAGGGGATGTACCAAGAGACCCAGTACTTC. Encoded protein: CASSSRQGMYQETQYF.

The chain uses TRBV11-2 and TRBJ1-4; D not certain. The V gene's germline CDR1 is SGHAT and CDR2 FQNNGV. The length of the CDR3 is 14 residues. Trimming left V 4 bases short and J 7 bases short, with 13 bases between. The CDR3 coding sequence is TGTGCCAGCAGCTCCACACCCCTGTCTGAAAAACTGTTTTTT. Translation: CASSSTPLSEKLFF.

DNA of the CDR3: TGCGCCAGCAGCTTGGAGGGACAGGGATTTGGGCAGCCCCAGCATTTT. This gives the protein CASSLEGQGFGQPQHF. The chain has TRBV5-1 and TRBJ1-5; 9 nucleotides agree with TRBD1. Trimming cost V 0 bases and J 7 bases; bases outside gene matches: 8. CDR1 is SGHRS and CDR2 is YFSETQ in the germline V gene. This CDR3 region has 16 residues.

This chain joins TRBV24-1 and TRBJ2-3; D remains unclear. Trimming took off 6 bases at V and 1 base at J, with 10 bases between the two ends. CDR1 is KGHDR and CDR2 is SFDVKD in the germline V gene. The CDR3 is made up of 14 amino acids. CDR3 sequence: CATSLGAGTDTQYF. CDR3 bases: TGTGCCACCAGTTTGGGCGCTGGCACAGATACGCAGTATTTT.

This clone was observed a few times. The V call is TRBV28, the J call TRBJ1-2; a weak D match, TRBD1 (6 bases). This CDR3 contains 14 residues. V dropped 3 bases and J dropped 4 bases, with 12 bases sitting between them. CDR1 MDHEN and CDR2 SYDVKM come from the germline V gene. The CDR3 sequence: CASSFRGRSYGYTF. DNA for the CDR3: TGTGCCAGCAGTTTTCGGGGGCGAAGCTATGGCTACACCTTC.

V is TRBV4-2 and J is TRBJ2-1; 10 bases fit TRBD2. The CDR3 runs to 15 residues. Per the germline V gene, CDR1 is LGHNA and CDR2 is YNFKEQ. Trimming at V came to 4 bases and at J to 8 bases, leaving 8 bases not matched to a gene. CDR3 in amino acids: CASSLIAGGGDEQFF. The CDR3, as DNA: TGTGCCAGCAGCCTTATAGCGGGAGGAGGGGATGAGCAGTTCTTC.

This rearrangement joins TRBV24-1 to TRBJ2-1, with TRBD1 matching 9 bases. The CDR3 has 13 residues. J was trimmed by 9 bases and V by 4 bases; bases with no gene match: 3. Germline V lookup: CDR1 KGHDR, CDR2 SFDVKD. Here the CDR3 reads CATSETGGFEQFF. The CDR3 DNA reads as TGTGCCACCAGTGAAACAGGGGGCTTTGAGCAGTTCTTC.

The chain couples TRBV5-8 to TRBJ2-2; 8 bases match TRBD1. V dropped 4 bases and J dropped 7; count of bases not matched to a gene: 12. Germline V gene data show CDR1 as SGHTS and CDR2 as YDEGEE. The CDR3 is 16 amino acids. CDR3 residues: CASSGSGRGRFGELFF. DNA for the CDR3: TGTGCCAGCAGCGGCTCGGGCAGGGGGCGCTTCGGGGAGCTGTTTTTT.

The V gene is TRBV19, the J gene TRBJ2-1; TRBD2 agrees at 10 bases. Germline loops: CDR1 LNHDA, CDR2 SQIVND (reference sequence). The ends lost 3 bases at V and 7 bases at J; junction bases unmatched: 9. The CDR3 consists of 16 residues. The CDR3 bases are TGTGCCAGTAGTATCCAGCTAGCGGGGGCCTTGAATGAGCAGTTCTTC. Amino acid sequence: CASSIQLAGALNEQFF.

The rearrangement joins TRBV18 to TRBJ1-2; possibly TRBD1 for D (5 bases). This CDR3 spans 15 amino acids. V lost 0 bases to trimming and J lost 0 bases, with 8 bases between them. Germline CDR1 reads KGHSH; CDR2 reads LQKENI. This CDR3 reads CASSPPEGTNYGYTF. The CDR3 DNA is TGTGCCAGCTCACCACCGGAGGGGACTAACTATGGCTACACCTTC.